This TCR beta chain was retrieved from a study of CD8+ T cells in alopecia areata. On the study more broadly: A 6-month period off drug followed tofacitinib, which lasted 6 to 18 months. Study results and caveats: Lesional scalp displayed greater clonality than normal scalp, most notably in alopecia totalis/universalis.

This clone occurred a few times. Its cognate antigen is unknown. In each case, RNA was isolated and then reverse transcribed into cDNA as the sequencing template. Method: immunoSEQ multiplex PCR; TCRdb's copy keeps in-frame clones and lacks some. The table shows about 130,000 clones, with 45% to 65% occurring only once. The V and J ends lost 7 bases and 8 bases, in that order; junction bases with no gene match: 14. This CDR3 has 17 residues. Germline loops: CDR1 SNHLY, CDR2 FYNNEI. Sequences were derived from CD4+ T cells sorted from blood, sampled at week 0. The receptor's source is a human donor with alopecia areata. The chain recombines TRBV2 with TRBJ2-1, with 13 bases lining up with TRBD2. In nucleotides, the CDR3 is TGTGCCAGCACCTCCCCCAAGGGACTAGCGGGGAAGGATGAGCAGTTCTTC. Translation gives CASTSPKGLAGKDEQFF.